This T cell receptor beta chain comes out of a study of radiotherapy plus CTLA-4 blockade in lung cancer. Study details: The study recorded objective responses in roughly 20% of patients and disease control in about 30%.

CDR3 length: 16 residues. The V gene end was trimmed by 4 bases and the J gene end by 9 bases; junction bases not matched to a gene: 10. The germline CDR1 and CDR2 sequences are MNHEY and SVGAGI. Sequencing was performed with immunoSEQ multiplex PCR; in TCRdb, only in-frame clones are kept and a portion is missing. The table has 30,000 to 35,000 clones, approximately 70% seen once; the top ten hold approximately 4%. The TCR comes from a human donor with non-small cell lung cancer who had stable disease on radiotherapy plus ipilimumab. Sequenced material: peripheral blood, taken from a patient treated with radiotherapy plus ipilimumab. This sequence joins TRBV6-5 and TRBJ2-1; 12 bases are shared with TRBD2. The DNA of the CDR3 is TGTGCCAGCAGTTCCCCACTAGCGGGAGGACCGGGTGAGCAGTTCTTC. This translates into CASSSPLAGGPGEQFF.